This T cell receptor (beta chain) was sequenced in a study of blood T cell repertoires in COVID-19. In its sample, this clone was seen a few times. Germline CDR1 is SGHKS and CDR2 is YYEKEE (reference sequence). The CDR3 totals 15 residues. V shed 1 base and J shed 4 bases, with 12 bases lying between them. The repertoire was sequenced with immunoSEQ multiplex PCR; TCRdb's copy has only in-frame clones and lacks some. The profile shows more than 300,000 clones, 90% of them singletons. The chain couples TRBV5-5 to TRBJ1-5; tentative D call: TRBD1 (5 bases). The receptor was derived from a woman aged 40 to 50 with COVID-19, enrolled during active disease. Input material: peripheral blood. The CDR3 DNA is TGTGCCAGCAGCTTGAGGGTGGGGGGAAATCAGCCCCAGCATTTT. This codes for CASSLRVGGNQPQHF.